This T cell receptor beta chain is from a study of blood T cell repertoires in COVID-19. Study context: Some COVID-19 samples were acute and others convalescent; all came from the United States, Italy and Spain. T cells, B-cell-depleted T cells, or PBMCs provided the cDNA or gDNA that served as material.

Methods used by the authors: Amplification with reference gene primers provided the estimates of nucleated cell counts. The data were produced by immunoSEQ multiplex PCR, yet TCRdb's version contains in-frame clones alone and is incomplete. The V and J calls and clone size were taken over from that table, and D and trimming were inferred from the DNA. This sample has 200,000 to 300,000 clones; more than 75% occur once, and the top ten carry about 3%. This clone was seen more than once but under ten times. CDR3 length: 16 amino acids. This chain links TRBV21-1 with TRBJ1-1; no check of the table's D call, TRBD1, against the DNA was made. TRBV21-1 is an annotated pseudogene. This clonotype was sampled from a woman under 40 who had recovered from COVID-19. The source material was peripheral blood. Here the CDR3 reads CASSNDVMTGNTEAFF. The CDR3 DNA is TGTGCCAGCAGCAACGACGTTATGACAGGGAACACTGAAGCTTTCTTT.